These T cell receptor beta chains were read from a single sample in a study of cytomegalovirus exposure and HLA in healthy donors. Assay: immunoSEQ multiplex PCR; the TCRdb copy retains only in-frame clones and omits some. The sample lists about 190,000 clones, about 77% occurring once. The material sequenced was PBMCs. These receptors came from a woman aged 30 to 39 in good health and CMV-seropositive. Both conserved end residues are trimmed from each CDR3.

TRBV10-3	TRBJ2-2	AISEWGTGVDTGELF
TRBV28	TRBJ1-1	ASSFPDRRKLEAF
TRBV13	TRBJ2-3	ASSFSGGALDTQY
TRBV4-3	TRBJ1-3	ASSQAPGGVGNTIY
TRBV28	TRBJ1-1	ASSFFLGSRRGGMNTEAF
TRBV6-5	TRBJ2-4	ASSYDRKLAKNIQY
TRBV5-1	TRBJ2-1	ASSSATSGFRF
TRBV4-3	TRBJ1-6	ASSQDYSSPLH
TRBV6-1	TRBJ2-5	ASTQRRGETQY
TRBV7-3	TRBJ2-1	ASSFGTGNEQF
TRBV10-3	TRBJ1-3	AIMLQNTFGNTIY
TRBV19	TRBJ1-5	ASSPRTEQGQPQH
TRBV28	TRBJ1-6	ASSGSSYNSPLH
TRBV19	TRBJ2-7	ATSLTGGPHEQY
TRBV6-6	TRBJ2-7	ASSLPQGASAYEQY
TRBV10-3	TRBJ1-2	AISDLRDSHGYT
TRBV13	NA	ASSLTGSEQY
TRBV4-2	TRBJ2-5	ASSRTGEQETQY
TRBV5-4	TRBJ2-3	ASSSAGQGPHGDTQY
TRBV7-2	TRBJ1-1	ASSSTRGRGTEAF
TRBV5-3	TRBJ2-3	ARTNLAGDTQY
TRBV2	TRBJ2-3	ASSIQGASSTDTQY
TRBV5-4	TRBJ1-2	ASSLDSYGYT
TRBV7-9	TRBJ2-3	ASSLAHTASSTDTQY
TRBV30	TRBJ1-2	AWSPAGYHGYT
TRBV7-2	TRBJ2-5	ASSLVTEPQETQY
TRBV27	TRBJ1-2	ASSPRQGGYT
TRBV19	TRBJ1-1	ASTRVNLNTEAF
TRBV6-6	TRBJ2-2	ASGTPNTGELF
TRBV19	TRBJ2-7	ASSRQGPFSYEQY
TRBV5-1	TRBJ2-3	ASSLLAGGTDTQY
TRBV5-1	TRBJ2-1	ASRQTSGGYNEQF
TRBV7-2	TRBJ2-1	ASSLAGREQF
TRBV5-1	TRBJ2-2	ASSQGTGTGELF
TRBV7-9	TRBJ2-5	ASSALTGYAETQY
TRBV7-2	TRBJ2-2	ASSPNRKIGELF
TRBV5-5	TRBJ1-5	ASSGGTGGGDSNQPQH
TRBV7-3	TRBJ2-3	ASSLSGAGGPDTQY
TRBV6-6	TRBJ2-4	ASSTRGDLAKNIQY
TRBV9	TRBJ2-6	ASRDNSGANVLT
TRBV7-8	TRBJ1-2	ASSPSGTGLYGYT
TRBV9	TRBJ2-7	ASSVAGNFYEQY
TRBV4-1	TRBJ1-6	ASSQVEARGNSPLH
TRBV19	TRBJ2-2	ASSQTYTGELF
TRBV29-1	TRBJ1-1	SADGGGKTEAF
TRBV15	TRBJ2-7	ATSGLSHGGGEQY